These 20 T cell receptor beta chains were all obtained from the same sample, sequenced in a study of blood T cell repertoires in COVID-19 (dated by TCRdb to about 2020). The receptor library was made with the immunoSEQ multiplex PCR assay. TCRdb stores this immuneACCESS table with in-frame sequences only. Part of the clones is absent; in the studies checked, under half of the shortfall reflects unresolved V genes, and no reason is known for the rest. This sample has 50,000 to 75,000 clones in its table, and roughly 91% of those were observed once. About 9.1% of the sample goes to the ten largest clones. Sequencing was performed on peripheral blood. All receptors come from a human donor in a cohort sampled during active COVID-19.

This clone is categorized as medium-sized. The V gene is TRBV7-9, the J gene TRBJ2-7; no definite D call. This CDR3 comprises 11 residues. Trimming shortened V by 3 bases and J by 5 bases, and 5 bases separated the two germline ends. The germline V gene encodes CDR1 SEHNR and CDR2 FQNEAQ (reference sequence). The DNA for the CDR3 is TGTGCCAGCAGCTTTTCCGACGAGCAGTACTTC. It is translated as CASSFSDEQYF.

In this sample, this clone turned up once. The chain joins TRBV12-5 to TRBJ2-7; 10 bases agree with TRBD1. The CDR3 loop spans 16 amino acids. After removal of 0 bases from V and 1 base from J, the junction contained 3 bases not matched to a gene. Germline V gene lookup returns CDR1 LGHNT and CDR2 FRNRAP. The CDR3 coding sequence is TGTGCTAGTGGTTTGGTACAGGGACAGGGGTCCTACGAGCAGTACTTC. This gives the protein CASGLVQGQGSYEQYF.

CDR3 coding DNA: TGTGCCAGTAGTCATCCAAGGGGAAGCAATCAGCCCCAGCATTTT. Encoded protein: CASSHPRGSNQPQHF. The rearrangement joins TRBV19 to TRBJ1-5, with D maybe TRBD1 (5 bases). The germline V gene encodes CDR1 LNHDA and CDR2 SQIVND (reference sequence). CDR3 length equals 15 residues. Trimming took off 5 bases at V and 1 base at J, with 12 bases between the two ends.

The chain recombines TRBV7-9 with TRBJ2-3; possibly TRBD1 for D (5 bases). The CDR3 sequence is 13 residues long. The germline V gene encodes CDR1 SEHNR and CDR2 FQNEAQ (reference sequence). Trimming removed 6 bases at V and 1 base at J, with 8 bases between. The CDR3 is CASRQGGTDTQYF. The CDR3 coding sequence is TGTGCCAGCAGGCAGGGCGGCACAGATACGCAGTATTTT. Full variable domain (missing parts from reference TRBV7-9 and TRBJ2-3): DTGVSQNPRHKITKRGQNVTFRCDPISEHNRLYWYRQTLGQGPEFLTYFQNEAQLEKSRLLSDRFSAERPKGSFSTLEIQRTEQGDSAMYLCASRQGGTDTQYFGPGTRLTVL.

The V gene is TRBV27, the J gene TRBJ1-6, with 9 bases that match TRBD1. V lost 6 bases and J lost 7; bases outside the gene matches: 10. The germline V gene encodes CDR1 MNHEY and CDR2 SMNVEV (reference sequence). The CDR3 is 16 residues long. This CDR3 reads CASRPGQGLRNSPLHF. The DNA of the CDR3 is TGTGCCAGCAGACCTGGACAGGGGCTTCGAAATTCACCCCTCCACTTT.

The chain combines TRBV6-5 with TRBJ2-7; TRBD1 matches 8 bases. The junction had 6 bases not matched to a gene; V was cut back by 6 bases and J by 5 bases. The CDR3 has 13 residues. Germline values: CDR1 MNHEY, CDR2 SVGAGI. CDR3 protein: CASRDRVFHEQYF. CDR3 nucleotides: TGTGCCAGCAGGGACAGGGTTTTCCACGAGCAGTACTTC.

The rearrangement uses TRBV6-5 and TRBJ1-1; D remains ambiguous. The CDR3 runs to 13 residues. Germline V gene data show CDR1 as MNHEY and CDR2 as SVGAGI. Trimming removed 6 bases at V and 2 bases at J, with 10 bases between. CDR3 residues: CASRPTTNTEAFF. The CDR3 coding sequence is TGTGCCAGCAGACCGACAACAAACACTGAAGCTTTCTTT.

The genes are TRBV14 and TRBJ2-3; D perhaps matches TRBD2 (5 bases). Germline CDR1 is SGHDN and CDR2 is FVKESK. CDR3 length equals 16 residues. V was clipped by 4 bases and J by 9 bases, with 23 bases between them. The CDR3: CASSRPRALSPGTQYF. In DNA, the CDR3 is TGTGCCAGCAGCCGCCCTCGGGCGCTTTCCCCGGGAACGCAGTATTTT.

The rearrangement joins TRBV10-1 to TRBJ2-7, with 8 nucleotides matching TRBD2. Trimming at V came to 0 bases and at J to 5 bases, leaving 9 bases not matched to a gene. CDR1 and CDR2 (germline): WNHNN, SYGVQD (reference sequence). The CDR3 spans 16 residues. The CDR3: CASSESGREGLHEQYF. The DNA for the CDR3 is TGCGCCAGCAGTGAGTCGGGCCGGGAGGGTCTCCACGAGCAGTACTTC.

The chain couples TRBV9 to TRBJ2-7; the match to TRBD2 covers 7 bases. J was trimmed by 6 bases and V by 3 bases; bases with no gene match: 15. The CDR3 is made up of 16 amino acids. Germline CDR1 is SGDLS and CDR2 is YYNGEE. CDR3 region: CASSGRGEGAYSEQYF. The DNA for the CDR3 is TGTGCCAGCAGCGGACGGGGGGAAGGGGCCTACAGCGAGCAGTACTTC.

This chain links TRBV7-3 with TRBJ2-3; weak D call: TRBD1 (5 bases). V was shortened by 2 bases and J by 8 bases, with 20 bases between the two germline ends. In germline, CDR1 is SGHTA, CDR2 FQGTGA. The CDR3 loop spans 16 amino acids. In DNA, the CDR3 is TGTGCCAGCAGCTTAGGGGCTCCCTCACACAGTTCTACGCAGTATTTT. Translated, it gives CASSLGAPSHSSTQYF.

The chain employs TRBV5-1 and TRBJ1-2; no clear D. In germline, CDR1 is SGHRS, CDR2 YFSETQ. The germline V and J ends were trimmed by 1 base and 3 bases, with 13 bases remaining between them. There are 15 residues in the CDR3. The CDR3 nucleotides are TGCGCCAGCAGCTTGAACAAGGGAGTGGACTATGGCTACACCTTC. Translation gives CASSLNKGVDYGYTF.

The chain has TRBV29-1 and TRBJ2-5; TRBD2 matches at 14 bases. The CDR3 contains 17 residues. CDR1 SQVTM and CDR2 ANQGSEA come from the germline V gene. The trim removed 3 bases at V and 4 bases at J, leaving 10 bases unmatched. CDR3 in DNA: TGCAGCGTTGATGAGACTAGCGGGAGGGCCCTCCGAGAGACCCAGTACTTC. It codes for CSVDETSGRALRETQYF.

The chain couples TRBV7-8 to TRBJ1-1; D possibly corresponds to TRBD1 (5 bases). CDR1 and CDR2 (germline): SGHVS, FQNEAQ. V was trimmed by 5 bases and J by 0 bases, leaving 13 bases between them. The CDR3 sequence is 15 residues long. The CDR3 DNA reads TGTGCCAGCAGCCTAAGGACAAATTTGAACACTGAAGCTTTCTTT. It encodes CASSLRTNLNTEAFF.

The chain employs TRBV19 and TRBJ1-1; D remains unclear. The CDR3 consists of 13 residues. Germline V gives CDR1 LNHDA, CDR2 SQIVND (reference sequence). V lost 6 bases to trimming and J lost 2 bases, with 10 bases between them. The CDR3 coding sequence is TGTGCCAGTAGGTACCAGGTAAACACTGAAGCTTTCTTT. Protein sequence: CASRYQVNTEAFF.

The chain employs TRBV4-3 and TRBJ2-2; D is perhaps TRBD1 (6 bases). This CDR3 comprises 16 residues. Trimming took off 1 base at V and 0 bases at J, with 9 bases between the two ends. Germline V gene lookup returns CDR1 LGHNA and CDR2 YSLEER. CDR3 in amino acids: CASSQAGTTNTGELFF. The CDR3, as DNA: TGCGCCAGCAGCCAAGCCGGGACAACGAACACCGGGGAGCTGTTTTTT.

This chain connects TRBV3-1 (or the pseudogene TRBV3-2) to TRBJ1-1, with D possibly TRBD1 on 5 matching bases. CDR3 length: 13 amino acids. Germline V CDR1 and CDR2: LGHDT, YNNKEL (reference sequence). Trimming took 0 bases from V and 4 from J, leaving 6 bases between them. CDR3 sequence: CASSQEGATEAFF. CDR3 sequence (DNA): TGTGCCAGCAGCCAAGAAGGGGCCACTGAAGCTTTCTTT.

The rearrangement links TRBV10-3 to TRBJ2-1; 9 bases match TRBD2. J was trimmed by 6 bases and V by 4 bases; bases with no gene match: 7. Germline lookup yields CDR1 ENHRY and CDR2 SYGVKD. The CDR3 runs to 15 residues. CDR3 coding DNA: TGTGCCATCAGTGGGGGTAGCGGGAGTCCCAATGAGCAGTTCTTC. It is translated as CAISGGSGSPNEQFF.

Worth noting for this clone: Other DNA sequences in the sample encode the same CDR3. The rearrangement joins TRBV9 to TRBJ1-2; D remains unclear. The germline V and J ends were trimmed by 3 bases and 1 base, with 4 bases remaining between them. CDR3 length: 12 amino acids. The V gene's germline CDR1 is SGDLS and CDR2 YYNGEE. The CDR3 loop reads CASSARNYGYTF. The DNA for the CDR3 is TGTGCCAGCAGCGCCCGTAACTATGGCTACACCTTC.

The chain has TRBV20-1 and TRBJ1-2; D remains ambiguous. The CDR3 is 11 amino acids. Germline V gene data show CDR1 as DFQATT and CDR2 as SNEGSKA (reference sequence). Trimming shortened V by 1 base and J by 8 bases, and 8 bases separated the two germline ends. CDR3 sequence reads: CSARVTPGYTF. DNA for the CDR3: TGCAGTGCTAGAGTTACACCGGGCTACACCTTC.